This T cell receptor (beta chain) was obtained from a study of blood T cell repertoires in COVID-19 (dated by TCRdb to the early 2020s). For the wider study: The collaborator samples originated in the United States, Italy and Spain and spanned the acute and convalescent phases of COVID-19. The dataset comprised deeply sampled blood TCRbeta repertoires from subjects exposed to, actively infected with, or recovered from COVID-19. The sample metadata nearly always contained a de-identified subject ID, COVID-19 status, age in years and sex. HLA class I and class II types, where available, came from metadata supplied by the sample provider rather than from assay-based typing. The samples were drawn from two sources: the first 160 participants of the ongoing ImmuneRACE study, and 1,000 to 1,500 subjects contributed by 6 global collaborators. The material from the prospective study consisted of cDNA or gDNA derived from T cells, B-cell-depleted T cells, or PBMCs. A freely available public database, intended as a resource for researchers studying the immune response to SARS-CoV-2, is where the repertoires were released. Beyond this particular receptor, the publication reports: The amount of clinical and demographic metadata varied by source and participant and was provided uncurated.

This clone was seen many times. What this receptor recognizes is not known. There are no base qualities to consult, and no much larger clone falls within one base. The germline V gene supplies CDR1 SNHLY and CDR2 FYNNEI. Taken from cysteine to phenylalanine, the CDR3 has 14 residues. The only DNA kept is the CDR3, 42 bases in frame from the first base. The junction shows trimming of 7 bases on V and 7 bases on J, plus 20 bases between the germline ends. TCRbeta CDR3 regions were amplified from genomic DNA by means of the immunoSEQ Assay, a bias-controlled multiplex PCR. The paper's processing steps were these. The number of nucleated cells in each sample was estimated by amplification of reference gene primers within the assay. To quantify the absolute abundance of each unique TCRbeta CDR3 rearrangement, sequence reads were collapsed and filtered. Productive Simpson clonality was computed per sample as the square root of Simpson's diversity index over productive rearrangements. In its TCRdb copy, this immuneACCESS table keeps in-frame sequences only and misses some clones. Where compared with another copy, unresolved V genes explain less than half of these, and the others have no known cause. V and J calls and clone size are copied from that table; D and trimming were computed from the DNA. Across this sample there are 150,000 to 200,000 clones, with more than 80% seen only once. The top ten hold more than 10% of the sample.

One collaborating source in Seattle enrolled patients while the patients were actively infected and followed the patients over time throughout the course of disease. Collaborating institutions collected whole blood in K2EDTA tubes following their own protocols. For TCRbeta analysis, collaborators shipped samples as frozen whole blood, isolated PBMCs, or DNA extracted from either of those sample types. What was sequenced was peripheral blood. This sequence originates from a woman aged 80 or older with COVID-19, enrolled during active disease. The V and J genes are TRBV2 and TRBJ2-7, with TRBD1 as a weak D call on 6 bases. The CDR3 region has the sequence CASTVNGGQGEQYF. The nucleotide sequence reads as follows: TGTGCCAGCACAGTAAATGGAGGTCAGGGGGAGCAGTACTTC.